Below, one T cell receptor beta chain is given with its context. Its antigen is unidentified. This sample also contains other DNA sequences that code for the same CDR3. Produced via immunoSEQ multiplex PCR; TCRdb's table is partial and in-frame only. This repertoire includes 150,000 or so clones. These data are taken from a study of T cell responses to AZD1222 COVID-19 vaccine. Study-wide findings and caveats: The donors showed a predominance of white British ancestry and of females, with possible underestimation of clonal diversity.

The sequence was obtained from an adult in good health. The sample comprised peripheral blood.

The CDR3 sequence: CASSLDRYNSPLHF. CDR3 DNA sequence: TGTGCCAGCAGCTTAGATCGCTATAATTCACCCCTCCACTTT. V is TRBV7-9 and J is TRBJ1-6; D is undetermined. The V end was cut by 1 base, the J end by 3 bases, with 4 bases between. CDR1 is SEHNR and CDR2 is FQNEAQ in the germline V gene (reference sequence). This CDR3 comprises 14 residues.